Listed below are T cell receptor beta chains from one sample, sequenced in a study of glioma-infiltrating T cells. TCRdb fed the multiplex PCR reads into MiXCR, producing one record per CDR3 protein. Seen here are under 130,000 distinct CDR3 sequences, approximately 28% observed once, and the top ten hold 44%. Sequencing was done on a sample of glioma tissue, nonneoplastic brain tissue, or PBMCs (not recorded which). These TCRs come from a human donor with low-grade glioma or glioblastoma, undergoing nonglioma brain surgery, or in good health (not recorded which). CDR3s include the opening cysteine and the closing phenylalanine or tryptophan. D genes are given only for firm matches. Clone sizes are given selectively: once, few, many, or a class where the clone is expanded.

D gene	clone size	V gene	J gene	CDR3 protein	CDR3 DNA
NA	few	TRBV5-5	TRBJ2-6	CASSSATGGSGANVLTF	TGTGCCAGCAGCTCGGCGACAGGAGGCTCTGGGGCCAACGTCCTGACTTTC
TRBD2	many	TRBV20-1	TRBJ2-5	CSASPGTSGQETQYF	TGCAGTGCTAGTCCCGGGACTAGCGGGCAAGAGACCCAGTACTTC
NA	many	TRBV7-2	TRBJ2-7	CASGRFTGTYEQYF	TGTGCCAGCGGACGTTTCACGGGAACCTACGAGCAGTACTTC
NA	few	TRBV2	TRBJ1-2	CASRPGRGDNYGYTF	TGTGCCAGCAGACCCGGGCGAGGGGATAACTATGGCTACACCTTC
NA	many	TRBV27	TRBJ1-5	CASSLTVNQPQHF	TGTGCCAGCAGTTTAACAGTAAATCAGCCCCAGCATTTT
NA	many	TRBV28	TRBJ1-1	CASSLSQAKAEAFF	TGTGCCAGCAGTTTATCCCAAGCAAAGGCTGAAGCTTTCTTT
NA	many	TRBV20-1	TRBJ1-1	CSARDLGWGMNTEAFF	TGCAGTGCTAGAGATCTGGGTTGGGGGATGAACACTGAAGCTTTCTTT
NA	NA	TRBV5-1	TRBJ1-1	CASRNRENTEAFF	TGCGCCAGCCGAAACAGGGAGAACACTGAAGCTTTCTTT
NA	few	TRBV6-1	TRBJ1-6	CASRLEDSPLHF	TGTGCCAGCAGACTTGAGGATTCACCCCTCCACTTT
NA	NA	TRBV9	TRBJ2-5	CASSVEMLSGTQYF	TGTGCCAGCAGCGTAGAAATGCTGTCCGGGACCCAGTACTTC
TRBD1	many	TRBV7-2	TRBJ1-4	CASSPRGQTTTNEKLFF	TGTGCCAGCAGCCCCCGGGGACAGACAACAACTAATGAAAAACTGTTTTTT
NA	many	TRBV6-2/TRBV6-3	TRBJ2-1	CASSYGGAVNEQFF	TGTGCCAGCAGTTACGGGGGGGCCGTCAATGAGCAGTTCTTC
NA	many	TRBV20-1	TRBJ2-5	CSARNGGAAQYF	TGCAGTGCTAGAAATGGGGGAGCGGCCCAGTACTTC
NA	NA	TRBV3-1	TRBJ1-2	CASSQGTAGYTF	TGTGCCAGCAGCCAAGGTACCGCCGGCTACACCTTC
NA	many	TRBV19	TRBJ2-7	CASTDSYEQYF	TGTGCCAGTACAGACTCCTACGAGCAGTACTTC
TRBD1	NA	TRBV12-5	TRBJ2-3	CASGLGQGKTDTQYF	TGTGCTAGTGGTTTGGGACAGGGGAAGACAGATACGCAGTATTTT
NA	few	TRBV4-1	TRBJ1-4	CASSQVGGLEKLFF	TGCGCCAGCAGCCAAGTGGGGGGCCTGGAAAAACTGTTTTTT
TRBD1	NA	TRBV11-3	TRBJ1-4	CASSTRDRGKRGEKLFF	TGTGCCAGCAGCACCCGGGACAGGGGGAAACGGGGCGAAAAACTGTTTTTT
NA	many	TRBV20-1	TRBJ1-1	CSARDAVVVMNTEAFF	TGCAGTGCTAGAGATGCTGTCGTGGTCATGAACACTGAAGCTTTCTTT
NA	many	TRBV7-9	TRBJ2-7	CASSLGGGYEQYF	TGTGCCAGCAGCTTAGGTGGGGGGTACGAGCAGTACTTC
TRBD1	NA	TRBV7-2	TRBJ1-5	CASSLVMGQGAQPQHF	TGTGCCAGCAGCTTAGTTATGGGACAGGGGGCTCAGCCCCAGCATTTT
NA	NA	TRBV10-3	TRBJ1-1	CAITGGMNTEAFF	TGTGCCATCACGGGGGGGATGAACACTGAAGCTTTCTTT
NA	many	TRBV6-1	TRBJ1-1	CASSRSGTPNTEAFF	TGTGCCAGCAGTAGATCCGGGACACCGAACACTGAAGCTTTCTTT
TRBD1	many	TRBV5-1	TRBJ1-1	CASSLGQEDTEAFF	TGCGCCAGCAGCTTAGGACAGGAAGACACTGAAGCTTTCTTT
TRBD1	NA	TRBV19	TRBJ1-2	CASSWPGQGNYGYTF	TGTGCCAGTAGTTGGCCGGGACAGGGGAACTATGGCTACACCTTC
NA	many	TRBV6-1	TRBJ2-3	CASTPGRPEDTQYF	TGTGCCAGCACTCCCGGACGACCCGAGGATACGCAGTATTTT
TRBD2	many	TRBV6-2/TRBV6-3	TRBJ2-3	CASSYDSGGGDTQYF	TGTGCCAGCAGTTACGACAGCGGGGGAGGAGATACGCAGTATTTT
TRBD1	NA	TRBV20-1	TRBJ1-3	CSAREETGTGNTIYF	TGCAGTGCTAGGGAGGAGACAGGGACGGGAAACACCATATATTTT
TRBD2	NA	TRBV7-3	TRBJ2-3	CVSSARTSGGGDTQYF	TGTGTCAGCAGCGCCAGGACTAGCGGGGGCGGAGATACGCAGTATTTT
NA	many	TRBV7-2	TRBJ2-7	CASSSGRFYEQYF	TGTGCCAGCAGCTCCGGCAGGTTCTACGAGCAGTACTTC
TRBD1	many	TRBV20-1	TRBJ1-3	CSAESLTGNGERNTIYF	TGCAGTGCCGAGAGCCTGACAGGGAATGGGGAAAGAAACACCATATATTTT
NA	few	TRBV3-1	TRBJ1-5	CASSQGHVNQPQHF	TGTGCCAGCAGCCAAGGCCACGTGAATCAGCCCCAGCATTTT
TRBD2	few	TRBV4-1	TRBJ2-3	CASSWAGDTDTQYF	TGCGCCAGCAGTTGGGCGGGGGACACAGATACGCAGTATTTT
NA	many	TRBV6-1	TRBJ1-4	CASSVLEGNEKLFF	TGTGCCAGCAGTGTCTTGGAGGGGAATGAAAAACTGTTTTTT
TRBD1	many	TRBV20-1	TRBJ1-4	CSARAQGTSTNEKLFF	TGCAGTGCTAGGGCACAGGGGACCTCAACTAATGAAAAACTGTTTTTT
NA	NA	TRBV12-3/TRBV12-4	TRBJ1-1	CASRLASEAFF	TGTGCCAGCAGGTTAGCTTCTGAAGCTTTCTTT
NA	many	TRBV25-1	TRBJ1-2	CASSEPGNYGYTF	TGTGCCAGCAGTGAACCGGGGAACTATGGCTACACCTTC
NA	many	TRBV10-3	TRBJ2-7	CATTGTEASYEQYF	TGTGCCACTACCGGGACCGAAGCCTCCTACGAGCAGTACTTC
TRBD1	NA	TRBV29-1	TRBJ2-1	CSAPRGQGTYNEQFF	TGCAGCGCCCCCCGGGGACAGGGTACTTACAATGAGCAGTTCTTC
NA	many	TRBV11-2	TRBJ2-3	CASSFSSDTQYF	TGTGCCAGCAGCTTTTCGTCAGATACGCAGTATTTT
TRBD2	few	TRBV11-3	TRBJ2-1	CASSTDRGGQGEQFF	TGTGCCAGCAGCACGGACCGGGGGGGGCAGGGTGAGCAGTTCTTC
NA	NA	TRBV19	TRBJ2-1	CASSPSLGGSYNGQFF	TGTGCCAGTAGTCCCTCGCTGGGGGGATCCTACAATGGGCAGTTCTTC
TRBD1	many	TRBV28	TRBJ2-3	CASSSPGQYTDTQYF	TGTGCCAGCAGTTCACCGGGACAGTACACAGATACGCAGTATTTT
NA	once	TRBV2	TRBJ2-7	CASGRTGTGYEQYF	TGTGCCAGCGGAAGAACAGGGACGGGCTACGAGCAGTACTTC
NA	many	TRBV18	TRBJ2-5	CASSSQQETQYF	TGTGCCAGCTCATCCCAGCAAGAGACCCAGTACTTC
NA	NA	TRBV19	TRBJ2-1	CASSTGASYEQFF	TGTGCCAGTAGTACGGGGGCCTCTTACGAGCAGTTCTTC
NA	NA	TRBV12-3/TRBV12-4	TRBJ1-5	CASSLEANQPQHF	TGTGCCAGCAGTTTGGAGGCGAATCAGCCCCAGCATTTT